Shown below are 6 T cell receptor beta chains from a single sample sequenced in a study of identical twins. MiXCR, run by TCRdb on the 5' RACE reads, gives a single entry per CDR3 protein. The sample lists 300,000 to 400,000 distinct CDR3 sequences, 9% to 15% occurring once. This sample was shared with a second study, whose subject was yellow fever vaccine responses in identical twins.

The sample was CD8+ T cells sorted from blood. The receptors here all came from a woman between 18 and 29 years old in good health.

The chain uses TRBV21-1 and TRBJ2-7; the table calls TRBD2, which could not be checked here. TRBV21-1 is a known pseudogene. The CDR3 contains 13 residues. The CDR3 DNA sequence: TGTGCCAGCACGGGGGACTACTACTACGAGCAGTACTTC. It translates to CASTGDYYYEQYF.

The chain couples TRBV7-9 to TRBJ2-1; maybe TRBD2 (6 bases). CDR1 SEHNR and CDR2 FQNEAQ come from the germline V gene (reference sequence). The CDR3 spans 15 residues. Trimming removed 8 bases at V and 5 bases at J, with 19 bases between. This CDR3 reads CASAPGTGYHNEQFF. Written as DNA, the CDR3 is TGTGCCAGCGCTCCTGGGACTGGGTATCACAATGAGCAGTTCTTC.

This clonotype was detected only a few times. V usage is TRBV3-1 and J usage is TRBJ2-7, with 7 bases fitting TRBD2. This CDR3 is built from 16 residues. Germline loops: CDR1 LGHDT, CDR2 YNNKEL (reference sequence). With 0 bases clipped from V and 1 base from J, the junction kept 6 bases outside the gene matches. As DNA, the CDR3 is TGTGCCAGCAGCCAAGAAATTAGCGGGTGGTCCTACGAGCAGTACTTC. Translated: CASSQEISGWSYEQYF.

This clonotype has at least ten counts. The chain combines TRBV12-3 or TRBV12-4 with TRBJ2-3; D may match TRBD1 or TRBD2 (5 bases each). CDR3 length equals 13 residues. V lost 7 bases and J 0 bases, leaving 8 bases between the germline ends. The CDR3 region is CASTGTSTDTQYF. CDR3 nucleotide sequence: TGTGCCAGCACCGGGACGAGCACAGATACGCAGTATTTT.

The V call is TRBV7-9, the J call TRBJ2-7, with 8 bases identical to TRBD1. This CDR3 is 14 amino acids long. Per the germline V gene, CDR1 is SEHNR and CDR2 is FQNEAQ (reference sequence). V gave up 5 bases and J gave up 6 bases; unmatched junction bases: 9. The CDR3 nucleotides read TGTGCCAGCAGCCTAAAGGACAGGGCGGGCGAGCAGTACTTC. Protein product: CASSLKDRAGEQYF.

The chain employs TRBV6-5 and TRBJ1-1, with 7 bases matching TRBD1. V was clipped by 4 bases and J by 10 bases; unmatched bases: 9. This CDR3 has 13 residues. Germline V gene lookup returns CDR1 MNHEY and CDR2 SVGAGI. CDR3 in DNA: TGTGCCAGCAGTTTCCAGACAGGGCTAGGAGCTTTCTTT. Amino acids: CASSFQTGLGAFF.